Listed below are T cell receptor beta chains from one sample, sequenced in a study of blood T cell repertoires in COVID-19. Sequenced by immunoSEQ multiplex PCR; TCRdb stores in-frame clones only, minus some. The data contain 310,000 or so clones, about 90% of them seen just once; the ten biggest clones take up about 10%. The sample consisted of peripheral blood. The receptor set was obtained from a woman in her 30s with COVID-19, enrolled during active disease. CDR3s include the opening cysteine and the closing phenylalanine or tryptophan. The D gene is left open where the match is weak. For some rows the clone size is stated as once, few or many, or as a class when expanded; others skip it.

CDR3 protein | CDR3 DNA | clone size | D gene | J gene | V gene
CASSLTGVPEAFF | TGCGCCAGCAGCCTCACAGGGGTTCCCGAAGCTTTCTTT | . | TRBD1 | TRBJ1-1 | TRBV4-1
CASSPGQYEQYF | TGTGCCAGCAGCCCGGGACAGTACGAGCAGTACTTC | . | TRBD1 | TRBJ2-7 | TRBV7-2
CASSPGLAGEQYF | TGCGCCAGCAGCCCCGGACTAGCGGGGGAGCAGTACTTC | . | TRBD2 | TRBJ2-7 | TRBV10-2
CASSQAFAGAYEKLFF | TGCGCCAGCAGCCAAGCTTTCGCGGGGGCTTATGAAAAACTGTTTTTT | . | . | TRBJ1-4 | TRBV4-1
CASSRQYNEQFF | TGTGCCAGCAGTAGACAATACAATGAGCAGTTCTTC | few | . | TRBJ2-1 | TRBV25-1
CASSDSVGDRGNYGYTF | TGTGCCAGCTCAGACTCGGTTGGGGACAGGGGGAACTATGGCTACACCTTC | . | TRBD1 | TRBJ1-2 | TRBV18
CAWSKGQGSNTEAFF | TGTGCCTGGAGTAAAGGACAGGGCTCGAACACTGAAGCTTTCTTT | . | TRBD1 | TRBJ1-1 | TRBV30
CASSLARLAGVDEQFF | TGTGCCAGCAGCTTAGCGCGACTAGCGGGAGTGGATGAGCAGTTCTTC | . | TRBD2 | TRBJ2-1 | TRBV7-8
CATSRDRTEAFF | TGTGCCACCAGCAGAGATCGCACTGAAGCTTTCTTT | . | . | TRBJ1-1 | TRBV15
CASSLGGQGSYEQYF | TGTGCCAGCAGCTTGGGTGGACAGGGCTCCTACGAGCAGTACTTC | . | TRBD1 | TRBJ2-7 | TRBV5-4
CASSRDDGRAYNEQFF | TGTGCCAGCTCGCGGGACGACGGGAGGGCCTACAATGAGCAGTTCTTC | . | TRBD2 | TRBJ2-1 | TRBV18
CASSFGVSDTQYF | TGTGCCAGCAGTTTTGGAGTCTCAGATACGCAGTATTTT | . | . | TRBJ2-3 | TRBV12-3/TRBV12-4
CASSGLRGRFISPLHF | TGTGCCAGCAGTGGGCTGCGGGGGCGCTTTATTTCACCCCTCCACTTT | . | . | TRBJ1-6 | TRBV6-1
CAWSPPGHPSNTEAFF | TGTGCCTGGAGTCCTCCGGGACATCCGTCTAACACTGAAGCTTTCTTT | . | . | TRBJ1-1 | TRBV30
CASSLGTDYEQYF | TGCGCCAGCAGCCTCGGGACAGACTACGAGCAGTACTTC | . | TRBD1 | TRBJ2-7 | TRBV5-1
CASSEPDRGSYEQYF | TGTGCCAGCAGTGAACCGGACAGGGGTTCCTACGAGCAGTACTTC | . | TRBD1 | TRBJ2-7 | TRBV2
CASVLRPETEAFF | TGTGCCAGCGTGTTGAGACCGGAGACTGAAGCTTTCTTT | . | . | TRBJ1-1 | TRBV28
CASSLSEAGTIYEQYF | TGTGCCAGCAGCCTAAGCGAGGCGGGAACGATTTACGAGCAGTACTTC | . | . | TRBJ2-7 | TRBV7-2
CASSPSGRYQETQYF | TGTGCCAGCAGTCCTAGCGGGAGGTACCAAGAGACCCAGTACTTC | . | TRBD2 | TRBJ2-5 | TRBV28
CASRTSGSSTDTQYF | TGTGCCAGCAGAACTAGCGGGTCTAGCACAGATACGCAGTATTTT | . | TRBD2 | TRBJ2-3 | TRBV6-5
CASSLAQGGTEAFF | TGCGCCAGCAGCTTGGCACAGGGAGGGACTGAAGCTTTCTTT | . | . | TRBJ1-1 | TRBV5-1
CASSFSGYAYEQYF | TGTGCCAGCAGCTTCTCAGGGTACGCCTACGAGCAGTACTTC | . | . | TRBJ2-7 | TRBV7-2